What follows are 28 T cell receptor beta chains derived from one specimen sequenced in a study of beta chain features in type 1 diabetes. Expressed TCRB transcripts got sequenced, as all isolated RNA was reverse transcribed. Libraries were prepared by immunoSEQ multiplex PCR; TCRdb keeps only in-frame clonotypes and omits some of them. The data show around 280,000 clones, under 8.5% seen once. The sequencing input was central memory CD4+ T cells from blood. These receptor sequences come from a woman younger than 30 in good health.

Ten or more counts support this clone. The chain couples TRBV7-2 to TRBJ2-4; 7 nucleotides match TRBD2. The CDR3 length is 15 residues. J lost 6 bases, V lost 4 bases, and 9 bases had no gene match. Germline V gene data show CDR1 as SGHTA and CDR2 as FQGNSA. The CDR3 loop reads CASSSQGGVRNIQYF. The CDR3 DNA is TGTGCCAGCAGCTCTCAGGGAGGGGTGCGAAACATTCAGTACTTC.

The rearrangement links TRBV7-9 to TRBJ1-2; no firm D call. The CDR3 loop spans 13 amino acids. The germline V gene encodes CDR1 SEHNR and CDR2 FQNEAQ (reference sequence). V was pared by 6 bases and J by 8 bases, with 16 bases between. In nucleotides, the CDR3 is TGTGCCAGCAGTTCCGACCCCAGAGAAGGCTACACCTTC. The encoded protein is CASSSDPREGYTF. The complete variable domain, with remaining parts taken from reference TRBV7-9 and TRBJ1-2, reads DTGVSQNPRHKITKRGQNVTFRCDPISEHNRLYWYRQTLGQGPEFLTYFQNEAQLEKSRLLSDRFSAERPKGSFSTLEIQRTEQGDSAMYLCASSSDPREGYTFGSGTRLTVV.

This clone has only a few counts. The chain joins TRBV6-5 to TRBJ2-7; 7 bases are a match to TRBD1. The CDR3 covers 14 residues. The V segment lost 7 bases and the J segment 3 bases; nucleotides outside the gene matches: 9. Germline-derived CDR1 and CDR2 are MNHEY and SVGAGI. CDR3 coding DNA: TGTGCCAGCACATACAGGGGAACGGTCTACGAGCAGTACTTC. It is translated as CASTYRGTVYEQYF.

The chain links TRBV4-1 to TRBJ1-1, with D maybe TRBD1 (6 bases). CDR3 size: 17 residues. V lost 1 base to trimming and J lost 5 bases, with 20 bases between them. Germline assignment: CDR1 MGHRA and CDR2 YSYEKL. The CDR3 coding sequence is TGCGCCAGCAGCCAAGGGGCACAGGGTTTGGTCAGGACTGAAGCTTTCTTT. It is translated as CASSQGAQGLVRTEAFF.

This clone came up a few times. The chain carries TRBV11-2 and TRBJ2-3; maybe TRBD2 (5 bases). CDR3 length equals 15 residues. The V gene's germline CDR1 is SGHAT and CDR2 FQNNGV. V dropped 1 base and J dropped 6 bases, with 14 bases sitting between them. The CDR3 reads CASSLVGIPSDTQYF. The CDR3 DNA reads TGTGCCAGCAGCTTAGTTGGAATTCCTAGCGATACGCAGTATTTT.

This clone was observed many times. V usage is TRBV28 and J usage is TRBJ2-7; 7 nucleotides line up with TRBD2. The length of the CDR3 is 13 residues. CDR1 is MDHEN and CDR2 is SYDVKM in the germline V gene. The trim removed 3 bases at V and 3 bases at J, leaving 2 bases unmatched. CDR3 residues: CASSFAGVYEQYV. The CDR3 DNA sequence: TGTGCCAGCAGTTTTGCGGGAGTCTACGAGCAGTACGTC.

The V call is TRBV4-3, the J call TRBJ1-1; no reliable D call. The V gene's germline CDR1 is LGHNA and CDR2 YSLEER. Trimming pared 1 base from V and 13 bases from J, leaving 25 bases between. The CDR3 sequence is 16 residues long. As DNA, the CDR3 is TGCGCCAGCAGCCAAGTGGCAGGCACCCAGGCACTGGCGGGTTTCTTT. Its translation is CASSQVAGTQALAGFF.

This clone was observed a handful of times. This same CDR3 is encoded by further DNA sequences in the sample. The J gene is TRBJ1-2, the V gene TRBV28, with unresolved D. CDR3 length: 12 amino acids. The V end was cut by 2 bases, the J end by 5 bases, with 6 bases between. Germline V gene sequence: CDR1 MDHEN, CDR2 SYDVKM. The CDR3 bases are TGTGCCAGCAGTTTAGGAGATTATGGCTACACCTTC. Translation gives CASSLGDYGYTF.

The gene calls are TRBV15 and TRBJ2-7, with unresolved D. The CDR3 contains 17 residues. Trimming pared 4 bases from V and 0 bases from J, leaving 19 bases between. The germline gives CDR1 LNHNV, CDR2 YYDKDF (reference sequence). The chain's CDR3 is CATSTNFRAISSYEQYF. CDR3 nucleotide sequence: TGTGCCACCAGCACAAATTTCCGTGCTATTAGCTCCTACGAGCAGTACTTC.

Concerning this clone itself: The same CDR3 arises from other DNA sequences in this sample as well. The chain joins TRBV6-5 to TRBJ1-1; D unclear. Per germline, CDR1 MNHEY and CDR2 SVGAGI. Trimming left V 0 bases short and J 4 bases short, with 6 bases between. The CDR3 runs to 13 residues. The CDR3 region is CASSYSTGTEAFF. The CDR3 DNA reads as TGTGCCAGCAGTTACTCGACTGGCACTGAAGCTTTCTTT.

The chain couples TRBV7-9 to TRBJ2-3; possibly TRBD2 for D (6 bases). Trimming shortened V by 3 bases and J by 9 bases, and 16 bases separated the two germline ends. Germline assignment: CDR1 SEHNR and CDR2 FQNEAQ (reference sequence). There are 14 residues in the CDR3. The CDR3 DNA follows: TGTGCCAGCAGCTTGCACGGCGGGGAAGGGACGCAGTATTTT. It is translated as CASSLHGGEGTQYF.

Comment on this clone: Other DNA sequences in the same sample also yield this CDR3. The chain employs TRBV5-1 and TRBJ1-1; D is unclear. CDR1 SGHRS and CDR2 YFSETQ come from the germline V gene. Trimming cost V 0 bases and J 2 bases, with 8 bases left between them. There are 14 residues in the CDR3. CDR3 nucleotide sequence: TGCGCCAGCAGCTTGGGCGACGGAAACACTGAAGCTTTCTTT. The encoded protein is CASSLGDGNTEAFF. The full variable domain, with the rest looked up from reference TRBV5-1 and TRBJ1-1, is KAGVTQTPRYLIKTRGQQVTLSCSPISGHRSVSWYQQTPGQGLQFLFEYFSETQRNKGNFPGRFSGRQFSNSRSEMNVSTLELGDSALYLCASSLGDGNTEAFFGQGTRLTVV.

The V call is TRBV18, the J call TRBJ2-7; D call uncertain. The CDR3 runs to 11 residues. The V and J ends lost 3 bases and 6 bases respectively, with 6 bases between them. The V gene's germline CDR1 is KGHSH and CDR2 LQKENI. The DNA for the CDR3 is TGTGCCAGCTCACCGGCAGGCGAGCAGTACTTC. Protein product: CASSPAGEQYF.

This rearrangement joins TRBV5-1 to TRBJ2-1, with 14 bases aligning to TRBD2. Trimming took 2 bases from V and 9 from J; bases not matched to a gene: 7. Germline CDR1 SGHRS, CDR2 YFSETQ. The CDR3 consists of 16 residues. DNA for the CDR3: TGCGCCAGCAGCTTTGGACTAGCGGGAGGTGTGGTTGAGCAGTTCTTC. Translation: CASSFGLAGGVVEQFF.

This clone was found a few times. The J gene is TRBJ2-3, the V gene TRBV28; 7 bases are a match to TRBD1. After removal of 6 bases from V and 4 bases from J, the junction contained 4 bases not matched to a gene. This CDR3 comprises 13 residues. Germline V gene data show CDR1 as MDHEN and CDR2 as SYDVKM. CDR3 bases: TGTGCCAGCAGGTTACAGGGGTCAGATACGCAGTATTTT. Protein product: CASRLQGSDTQYF.

This clone was picked up a small number of times. Being one base from a much bigger clone, this may be a read error. This sequence joins TRBV7-9 and TRBJ2-1, with D perhaps matching TRBD2 (6 bases). CDR1 and CDR2 from the germline V gene are SEHNR and FQNEAQ (reference sequence). The CDR3 spans 15 residues. The ends were cut back, 3 bases at V and 0 bases at J, with 9 bases in the middle. The CDR3 nucleotides are TGTGCCAGCAGCTTTAGCGGAAACTCCTACAATGAGCAGTTCTTC. Translation gives CASSFSGNSYNEQFF.

The chain combines TRBV7-2 with TRBJ2-1; 8 bases align to TRBD2. The CDR3 runs 14 residues. V was clipped by 8 bases and J by 7 bases; unmatched bases: 10. CDR1 is SGHTA and CDR2 is FQGNSA in the germline V gene. The CDR3 DNA sequence: TGTGCCAGCTCTAGAAGCGGGAGCATGAATGAGCAGTTCTTC. As protein: CASSRSGSMNEQFF.

The chain recombines TRBV6-6 with TRBJ2-1; perhaps TRBD2 as D (6 bases). Germline assignment: CDR1 MNHNY and CDR2 SVGAGI (reference sequence). The CDR3 sequence is 12 residues long. Trimming removed 4 bases at V and 9 bases at J, with 10 bases between. CDR3 residues: CASSFAEGEQFF. CDR3 coding DNA: TGTGCCAGCAGTTTTGCGGAGGGTGAGCAGTTCTTC.

This clone was recorded many times. The genes are TRBV6-6 and TRBJ2-5, with no clear D. V was trimmed by 4 bases and J by 3 bases, leaving 9 bases between them. The CDR3 runs 13 residues. Per the germline V gene, CDR1 is MNHNY and CDR2 is SVGAGI (reference sequence). Written as DNA, the CDR3 is TGTGCCAGCAGTTTTCCTAGTGAAGAGACCCAGTACTTC. This gives the protein CASSFPSEETQYF.

This clone was found a few times. The rearrangement joins TRBV2 to TRBJ2-2; D not certain. The CDR3 covers 14 residues. Germline V gene sequence: CDR1 SNHLY, CDR2 FYNNEI. Trimming cost V 6 bases and J 5 bases, with 13 bases left between them. The CDR3 DNA sequence: TGTGCCAGCAGGTTGACCCGCGAAACCGGGGAGCTGTTTTTT. As protein: CASRLTRETGELFF.

This chain uses TRBV9 with TRBJ2-1, with 7 bases that match TRBD2. V lost 0 bases to trimming and J lost 7 bases; unmatched junction nucleotides: 7. The CDR3 is made up of 15 amino acids. Germline CDR1 and CDR2: SGDLS and YYNGEE. CDR3 residues: CASSVVAGIGNEQFF. The CDR3 coding sequence is TGTGCCAGCAGCGTAGTAGCGGGTATAGGGAATGAGCAGTTCTTC.

The chain combines TRBV4-1 with TRBJ1-1; D gene uncertain. Germline CDR1 and CDR2: MGHRA and YSYEKL. The ends were cut back, 6 bases at V and 1 base at J, with 15 bases in the middle. This CDR3 has 15 residues. The CDR3 is CASSPSFITNTEAFF. In nucleotides, the CDR3 is TGCGCCAGCAGTCCAAGTTTTATTACGAACACTGAAGCTTTCTTT.

This clone appeared many times. The V gene is TRBV30, the J gene TRBJ2-7; D call uncertain. Deletions cut 4 bases from V and 5 bases from J, with 9 bases between. The CDR3 covers 11 residues. In germline, CDR1 is GTSNPN, CDR2 SVGIG (reference sequence). CDR3 residues: CAWTRADEQYF. In DNA, the CDR3 is TGTGCCTGGACTAGGGCGGACGAGCAGTACTTC.

This clone has only a few counts. The rearrangement uses TRBV5-6 and TRBJ2-7, with 8 bases fitting TRBD1. This CDR3 has 16 amino acids. Unmatched junction bases numbered 11, after V lost 3 bases and J lost 3 bases. Germline CDR1 SGHDT, CDR2 YYEEEE. The CDR3 loop reads CASSYDSTGDLYEQYF. CDR3 nucleotide sequence: TGTGCCAGCAGCTACGACTCGACAGGGGACCTCTACGAGCAGTACTTC.

This chain joins TRBV19 and TRBJ1-1; TRBD1 agrees at 8 bases. The CDR3 has 15 amino acids. The J segment lost 5 bases and the V segment lost 5 bases, leaving 10 bases of the junction unmatched. CDR1 is LNHDA, CDR2 SQIVND, per germline (reference sequence). In nucleotides, the CDR3 is TGTGCCAGTAGTTGGCAGGGGGCGATGATAACTGAAGCTTTCTTT. Translated: CASSWQGAMITEAFF.

The sample holds a few counts of this clone. The chain carries TRBV4-2 and TRBJ2-3, with TRBD2 matching over 10 bases. Germline CDR1 LGHNA, CDR2 YNFKEQ. The CDR3 spans 20 residues. The V gene end was trimmed by 0 bases and the J gene end by 2 bases; junction bases not matched to a gene: 14. The CDR3 reads CASSQDPLRAGGTYTDTQYF. The CDR3 DNA sequence: TGTGCCAGCAGCCAAGACCCGCTCAGAGCGGGGGGGACCTACACAGATACGCAGTATTTT.

The V and J genes are TRBV27 and TRBJ1-1; 7 positions match TRBD1. The germline V gene encodes CDR1 MNHEY and CDR2 SMNVEV (reference sequence). The V gene end was trimmed by 7 bases and the J gene end by 1 base; junction bases not matched to a gene: 6. CDR3 length equals 14 residues. Here the CDR3 reads CASTRNRGNTEAFF. In nucleotides, the CDR3 is TGTGCCAGCACACGGAACAGGGGGAACACTGAAGCTTTCTTT.

This clone was counted ten times or more. The chain couples TRBV7-9 to TRBJ1-4; no reliable D call. The germline V gene encodes CDR1 SEHNR and CDR2 FQNEAQ (reference sequence). V lost 5 bases and J lost 8, with 18 bases in between. The CDR3 has 15 amino acids. The CDR3 DNA reads TGTGCCAGCAGCACGAAGGACGGAAGGGAAGAAAAACTGTTTTTT. It is translated as CASSTKDGREEKLFF. The full variable domain, with the rest looked up from reference TRBV7-9 and TRBJ1-4, is DTGVSQNPRHKITKRGQNVTFRCDPISEHNRLYWYRQTLGQGPEFLTYFQNEAQLEKSRLLSDRFSAERPKGSFSTLEIQRTEQGDSAMYLCASSTKDGREEKLFFGSGTQLSVL.